This TCR beta chain was identified in a study of memory CD4+ T cells and cytomegalovirus serostatus (dated by TCRdb to about 2019). General notes on the study: A total of around 35 healthy Belgian adults, of whom 9 were CMV seropositive and about 25 were CMV seronegative, were included in the cohort. CD4+ memory TCRbeta repertoires of a Belgian cohort with known cytomegalovirus serostatus were sequenced in order to replicate a published TCR-based CMV serostatus classifier. Points the paper makes about the study in general: Unlike the original study, which covered naive and memory CD4+ and CD8+ populations, the Belgian study sequenced only CD4+CD45RO+ memory cells. CMV serostatus prediction reached a median bootstrapped AUC of about 0.94 with the original framework and about 0.91 with a US-trained random forest. The results were interpreted as suggesting that the CMV-associated TCR signature is largely present in the CD4+ memory repertoire. A median bootstrapped AUC of almost 0.96 with a 95% CI of 0.76-1.00 was achieved on the Belgian cohort by the original-framework classifier. Among the 150 to 200 previously reported CMV-associated TCRbeta sequences, 67 showed up in the CD4+ memory repertoires, with each one found in between one and five individuals.

As for this clone: Its target antigen remains unknown. No much larger clone is present one base from it, and per-base qualities are unavailable.

A FACSAria II was used to sort memory CD4+ T cells, defined as single viable CD3+CD4+CD8-CD45RO+ cells. CMV serostatus was determined with a Roche Elecsys assay detecting serum IgG against CMV pp150, pp28, p38 and p52. Once the samples were thawed, total CD4+ T cells were enriched through positive selection using CD4 magnetic microbeads. Samples originated from another study that specifically interrogated the CD4+ T cell memory repertoire. Following standard operating procedures, peripheral blood mononuclear cells were isolated and cryopreserved, while serum was kept at -80 degrees C. The staining relied on CD3-PerCP (BW264/56), CD4-APC (RPA-T4), CD45RO-PE (UCHT1) and CD8-Pacific Orange (3B5) antibodies, and Sytox blue was used to exclude non-viable cells. The Quick-DNA Microprep Kit was used to extract genomic DNA from the sorted cells. TCRbeta DNA was amplified with the immunoSEQ hsTCRbeta kit following the manufacturer's protocol. TCRbeta libraries were sequenced on an Illumina MiSeq instrument. In the original analysis: After out-of-frame sequences were removed, 2,204,828 distinct TCRbeta sequences remained, averaging approximately 72,000 per individual. Each individual was scored according to the count of 164 previously reported CMV-associated TCRbeta sequences and the total productive distinct TCRbeta count. A beta-binomial model was reimplemented in Python, and scikit-learn random forests with default parameters were trained on US cohort data. Classifier performance on the Belgian cohort was summarized as median AUC with percentile confidence intervals calculated over 10,000 bootstrap iterations. What TCRdb holds here is the immuneACCESS table cut down to in-frame rearrangements. Part of the clones is not present; checked against another copy, under half of the missing clones reflect an unresolved V gene, and the others are unexplained. That table gives V, J and clone size, and the DNA gave D and trimming. Recorded for this sample are about 82,000 clones; around 80% of them occurred a single time. Around 0.77% of the sample lies in the top ten.

The CDR3 spans 16 residues, from the cysteine through the phenylalanine. Left in the record is the CDR3 DNA by itself, 48 bases read in frame from the first base. Germline trimming amounts to 2 bases on V and 5 bases on J, with 9 as the count of junction bases outside the gene matches. CDR1 WSHSY and CDR2 SAAADI are derived from the germline V gene. The sequence is built from TRBV10-2 and TRBJ2-5, with 9 middle bases fitting TRBD2. What was sequenced was memory CD4+ T cells from blood. This receptor was taken from an adult in good health and CMV-seronegative. The DNA sequence is given as TGCGCCAGCAGTGAGAGTAGGCGGGGGGGAGTGGAGACCCAGTACTTC. The translation is CASSESRRGGVETQYF.